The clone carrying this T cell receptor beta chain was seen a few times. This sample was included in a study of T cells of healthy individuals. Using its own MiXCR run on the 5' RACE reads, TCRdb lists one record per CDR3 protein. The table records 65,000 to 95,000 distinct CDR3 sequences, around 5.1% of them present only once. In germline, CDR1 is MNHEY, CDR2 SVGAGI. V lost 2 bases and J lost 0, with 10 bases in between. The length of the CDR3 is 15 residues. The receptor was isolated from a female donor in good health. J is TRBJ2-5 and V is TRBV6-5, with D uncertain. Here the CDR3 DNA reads TGTGCCAGCAGTTACGTAAGACTTCACCAAGAGACCCAGTACTTC. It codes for CASSYVRLHQETQYF.